This T cell receptor (beta chain) came from a study of cytomegalovirus exposure and HLA in healthy donors. The overall study: HLA-typed donors were the source of some 85 million unique TCRs, which an early data release held. Overall study results and limits: Some highly shared sequence variants likely arose as a pipeline artifact.

CDR1 MGHRA and CDR2 YSYEKL come from the germline V gene. V was trimmed by 1 base and J by 5 bases, leaving 8 bases between them. The CDR3 sequence is 14 residues long. Comments on this clone: No antigen is known for it.

PCR employed 60 Vbeta and 13 Jbeta primers. Sequenced by immunoSEQ multiplex PCR; TCRdb stores in-frame clones only, minus some. Of 100,000 to 150,000 clones listed, around three quarters are singletons. The chain combines TRBV4-1 with TRBJ2-2; TRBD2 might be the D (5 bases). This clonotype was sampled from a woman aged 45-60 years in good health and CMV-seronegative. The specimen was PBMCs. The CDR3 loop reads CASSQVGGTGELFF. The CDR3 nucleotides read TGCGCCAGCAGCCAAGTAGGCGGGACCGGGGAGCTGTTTTTT.